This T cell receptor (beta chain) was captured in a study of blood T cells in healthy people across ages. On the study more broadly: Per every two T cells, about one barcoded beta molecule was captured by template switching.

Using a J-beta primer mix together with a sample-barcoded 5' primer, a second PCR was run for roughly 7 to 11 cycles. TCRdb recomputed calls from the 5' RACE reads with MiXCR, one row per CDR3 protein. The table records more than 800,000 distinct CDR3 sequences, 40% to 50% of them present only once. Germline V gene data show CDR1 as ENHRY and CDR2 as SYGVKD. The CDR3 sequence is 14 residues long. J lost 5 bases, V lost 3 bases, and 5 bases had no gene match. Russia was home to the donors, healthy Caucasian individuals aged about 6 to 90. Per individual sample, total RNA of at least 6 micrograms was extracted.

The V gene is TRBV10-3, the J gene TRBJ1-2; 8 bases line up with TRBD1. The specimen sequenced was blood. This sequence originates from an older woman in good health. DNA for the CDR3: TGTGCCATCAGTGACGACAGGGGAAGTTATGGCTACACCTTC. This codes for CAISDDRGSYGYTF.